These 17 T cell receptor beta chains originate from one sample sequenced in a study of blood T cells in healthy people across ages. Sample-barcoded 5' priming and a J-beta primer mix drove a second PCR of roughly 7 to 11 cycles. TCRdb itself ran the 5' RACE reads through MiXCR, one entry per CDR3 protein. The sample has roughly 680,000 distinct CDR3 sequences, 20% to 25% seen once. The sequencing sample was made of blood. These TCRs come from a man between 65 and 80 years old in good health.

A few counts support this clonotype. The CDR3 here is CASRFSGTSGRGSYEQYF. In DNA form, the CDR3 reads TGTGCCAGCAGGTTCTCCGGGACTAGCGGGAGGGGGTCCTACGAGCAGTACTTC. J is TRBJ2-7 and V is TRBV7-2; 16 positions match TRBD2. The germline gives CDR1 SGHTA, CDR2 FQGNSA. V shed 6 bases, J shed 1 base, and the junction held 9 bases outside the gene matches. This CDR3 spans 18 amino acids.

This clonotype appeared many times. This chain connects TRBV20-1 to TRBJ1-2, with D possibly being TRBD1 (5 bases). The CDR3 has 15 amino acids. Deletions cut 3 bases from V and 4 bases from J, with 18 bases between. CDR1 DFQATT and CDR2 SNEGSKA come from the germline V gene (reference sequence). The CDR3 coding sequence is TGCAGTGCTAGTGAGGCAGGGTTCGAGGGCTATGGCTACACCTTC. This sequence encodes CSASEAGFEGYGYTF.

This clonotype was observed a few times. This CDR3 reads CASRVEHLSNQPQHF. Written as DNA, the CDR3 is TGTGCCAGTAGAGTGGAACACCTAAGCAATCAGCCCCAGCATTTT. V is TRBV19 and J is TRBJ1-5; the D is unclear. CDR3 size: 15 residues. V was cut by 6 bases and J by 1 base, with 13 bases left in between. From germline, CDR1 is LNHDA and CDR2 SQIVND (reference sequence).

The V and J genes are TRBV7-3 and TRBJ2-5, with TRBD2 matching 7 bases. The CDR3 extends over 14 amino acids. Germline assignment: CDR1 SGHTA and CDR2 FQGTGA. Germline trimming cut 2 bases from V and 5 bases from J; bases unmatched to any gene: 5. CDR3 in DNA: TGTGCCAGCAGCTTACGGGGGAGGGCCGAGACCCAGTACTTC. Its protein product is CASSLRGRAETQYF.

The chain links TRBV6-6 to TRBJ1-2; D is ambiguous. The CDR3 is made up of 13 amino acids. Germline V CDR1 and CDR2: MNHNY, SVGAGI (reference sequence). V was shortened by 10 bases and J by 0 bases, with 12 bases between the two germline ends. CDR3 in amino acids: CAIGGPTNYGYTF. The DNA for the CDR3 is TGTGCCATCGGAGGGCCGACTAACTATGGCTACACCTTC.

This clonotype was recorded a few times. V and J are TRBV7-2 and TRBJ2-2; no clear D. The CDR3 has 14 residues. CDR1 SGHTA and CDR2 FQGNSA come from the germline V gene. Trimming pared 6 bases from V and 0 bases from J, leaving 8 bases between. In DNA, the CDR3 is TGTGCCAGCAGACCAGACCCGAACACCGGGGAGCTGTTTTTT. Amino acid sequence: CASRPDPNTGELFF.

The chain couples TRBV4-1 to TRBJ2-4, with 12 bases identical to TRBD2. This CDR3 is built from 15 residues. Germline V gene lookup returns CDR1 MGHRA and CDR2 YSYEKL. V was clipped by 4 bases and J by 6 bases; unmatched bases: 4. The CDR3 nucleotides are TGCGCCAGCAGCCGGACTAGCGGGGCAAGAAACATTCAGTACTTC. Amino acids: CASSRTSGARNIQYF.

This clonotype was picked up many times. The rearrangement links TRBV12-3 or TRBV12-4 to TRBJ2-3; 7 nucleotides match TRBD2. Losses at the gene ends were 4 bases for V and 0 bases for J; bases not matched to a gene: 7. The CDR3 is 16 amino acids. The CDR3 loop reads CASSSQSGASTDTQYF. The CDR3 DNA is TGTGCCAGCAGTTCCCAGAGCGGGGCTAGCACAGATACGCAGTATTTT.

This clonotype was seen a few times. V is TRBV5-1 and J is TRBJ2-5; 9 positions agree with TRBD2. Germline CDR1 reads SGHRS; CDR2 reads YFSETQ. After removal of 0 bases from V and 2 bases from J, the junction contained 8 bases not matched to a gene. This CDR3 comprises 17 residues. The DNA for the CDR3 is TGCGCCAGCAGCTTGGGGGTTAGCGGGAGTCGGCAAGAGACCCAGTACTTC. It encodes CASSLGVSGSRQETQYF.

This clonotype was seen many times. This chain uses TRBV29-1 with TRBJ2-1; D may be TRBD1 (5 bases). Trimming shortened V by 3 bases and J by 4 bases, and 7 bases separated the two germline ends. This CDR3 region has 12 residues. From germline, CDR1 is SQVTM and CDR2 ANQGSEA. The CDR3 nucleotides are TGCAGCGTTGATGACAGTTACAATGAGCAGTTCTTC. It yields the protein CSVDDSYNEQFF.

Only a few counts were recorded for this clonotype. This chain links TRBV27 with TRBJ2-3, with D unresolved. CDR1 is MNHEY, CDR2 SMNVEV, per germline (reference sequence). V lost 2 bases and J lost 7, with 7 bases in between. The CDR3 has 12 amino acids. The CDR3 region is CASSLNRNTQYF. The CDR3 nucleotides read TGTGCCAGCAGTTTAAACCGGAATACGCAGTATTTT.

This clonotype was seen many times. The V call is TRBV5-1, the J call TRBJ1-1; no definite D call. Germline-derived CDR1 and CDR2 are SGHRS and YFSETQ. Trimming removed 0 bases at V and 6 bases at J, with 12 bases between. The CDR3 consists of 14 residues. The CDR3 DNA sequence: TGCGCCAGCAGCTTGGCCTTTGCCAGGTCTGAAGCTTTCTTT. This sequence encodes CASSLAFARSEAFF. The whole variable domain, filled in from reference TRBV5-1 and TRBJ1-1, reads KAGVTQTPRYLIKTRGQQVTLSCSPISGHRSVSWYQQTPGQGLQFLFEYFSETQRNKGNFPGRFSGRQFSNSRSEMNVSTLELGDSALYLCASSLAFARSEAFFGQGTRLTVV.

In regard to this clonotype: One end of the junction does not line up with germline, which may come from a read error. The chain is built from TRBV4-1 and TRBJ2-5; perhaps TRBD2 as D (5 bases). The CDR3 is 15 amino acids. Germline assignment: CDR1 MGHRA and CDR2 YSYEKL. As DNA, the CDR3 is TGCGCCAGCAGCCAAGATCGGGCTACTGCTAATGAGCGGTTCTTC. Translated, it gives CASSQDRATANERFF.

The chain carries TRBV7-9 and TRBJ2-3, with 9 bases that match TRBD2. The CDR3 runs to 15 residues. CDR1 SEHNR and CDR2 FQNEAQ come from the germline V gene (reference sequence). With 8 bases clipped from V and 2 bases from J, the junction kept 8 bases outside the gene matches. In DNA, the CDR3 is TGTGCCAGCCTCCTACCTAGCGGGGTCACAGATACGCAGTATTTT. Its translation: CASLLPSGVTDTQYF.

The gene calls are TRBV24-1 and TRBJ2-2; D perhaps matches TRBD1 (5 bases). Trimming took off 1 base at V and 4 bases at J, with 9 bases between the two ends. This CDR3 is built from 15 residues. Germline CDR1 and CDR2: KGHDR and SFDVKD. Written as DNA, the CDR3 is TGTGCCACCAGTGATTTAACAGGCAGCACCGGGGAGCTGTTTTTT. Protein product: CATSDLTGSTGELFF.

This chain uses TRBV20-1 with TRBJ2-7; a weak D match, TRBD2 (6 bases). The CDR3 has 15 amino acids. V lost 6 bases to trimming and J lost 3 bases, with 21 bases between them. Germline loops: CDR1 DFQATT, CDR2 SNEGSKA (reference sequence). CDR3: CSACLMGGKNYEQYF. The CDR3 nucleotides are TGCAGTGCGTGCCTAATGGGCGGGAAAAACTACGAGCAGTACTTC.

The rearrangement uses TRBV6-1 and TRBJ1-2; D may be TRBD1 (6 bases). Trimming stripped 5 bases from V and 3 bases from J, with 10 bases between. The CDR3 is 13 residues long. CDR1 and CDR2 from the germline V gene are MNHNS and SASEGT. This CDR3 reads CASSNTGYYGYTF. In DNA, the CDR3 is TGTGCCAGCAGTAACACAGGGTACTATGGCTACACCTTC.